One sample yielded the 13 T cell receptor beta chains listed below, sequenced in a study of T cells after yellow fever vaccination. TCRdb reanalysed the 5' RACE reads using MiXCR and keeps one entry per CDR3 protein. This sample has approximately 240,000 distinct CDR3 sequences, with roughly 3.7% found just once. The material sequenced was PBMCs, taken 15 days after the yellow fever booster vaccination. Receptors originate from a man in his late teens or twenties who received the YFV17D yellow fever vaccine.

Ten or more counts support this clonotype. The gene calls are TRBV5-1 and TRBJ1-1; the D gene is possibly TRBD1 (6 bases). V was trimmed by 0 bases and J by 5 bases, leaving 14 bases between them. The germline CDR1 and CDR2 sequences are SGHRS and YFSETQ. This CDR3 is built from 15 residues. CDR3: CASSLEGTQETEAFF. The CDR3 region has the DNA TGCGCCAGCAGCTTGGAAGGGACACAAGAGACTGAAGCTTTCTTT.

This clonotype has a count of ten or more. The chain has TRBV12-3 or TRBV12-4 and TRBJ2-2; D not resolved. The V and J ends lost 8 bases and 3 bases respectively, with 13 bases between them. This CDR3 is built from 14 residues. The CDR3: CASLRSTYTGELFF. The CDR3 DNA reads TGTGCCAGCCTTCGGTCCACATACACCGGGGAGCTGTTTTTT.

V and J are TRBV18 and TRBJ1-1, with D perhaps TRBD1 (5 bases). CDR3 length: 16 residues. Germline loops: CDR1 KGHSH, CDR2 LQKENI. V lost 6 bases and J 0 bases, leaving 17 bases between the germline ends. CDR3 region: CASSLNFRGMNTEAFF. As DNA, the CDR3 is TGTGCCAGCTCCCTTAATTTCCGGGGCATGAACACTGAAGCTTTCTTT.

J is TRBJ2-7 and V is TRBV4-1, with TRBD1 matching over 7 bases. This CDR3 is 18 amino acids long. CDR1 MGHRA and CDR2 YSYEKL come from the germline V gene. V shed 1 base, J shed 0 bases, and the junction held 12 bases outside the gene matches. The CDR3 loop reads CASSQALPLGQSSYEQYF. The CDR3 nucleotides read TGCGCCAGCAGCCAAGCGCTGCCTCTGGGACAGAGCTCCTACGAGCAGTACTTC.

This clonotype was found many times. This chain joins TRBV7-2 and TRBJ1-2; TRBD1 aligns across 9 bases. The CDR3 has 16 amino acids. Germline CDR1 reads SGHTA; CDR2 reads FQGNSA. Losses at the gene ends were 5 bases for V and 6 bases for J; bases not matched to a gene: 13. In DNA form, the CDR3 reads TGTGCCAGCAGCCCTAGCCTCGGGACAGGGAGGGATGGCTACACCTTC. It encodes CASSPSLGTGRDGYTF.

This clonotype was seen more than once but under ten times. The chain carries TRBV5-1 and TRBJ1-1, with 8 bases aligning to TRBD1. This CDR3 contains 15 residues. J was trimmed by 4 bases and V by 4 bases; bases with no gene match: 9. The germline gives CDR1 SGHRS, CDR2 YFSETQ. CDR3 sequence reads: CASSPPGQGPTEAFF. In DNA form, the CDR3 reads TGCGCCAGCAGCCCCCCCGGACAGGGTCCCACTGAAGCTTTCTTT.

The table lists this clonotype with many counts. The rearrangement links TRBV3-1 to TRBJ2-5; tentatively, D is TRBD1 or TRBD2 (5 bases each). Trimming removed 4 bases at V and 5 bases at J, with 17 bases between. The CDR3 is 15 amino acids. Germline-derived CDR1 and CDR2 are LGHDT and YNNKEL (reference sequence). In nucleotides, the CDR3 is TGTGCCAGCAGCCTCGGACCGTCAGGGAGCGAGACCCAGTACTTC. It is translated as CASSLGPSGSETQYF.

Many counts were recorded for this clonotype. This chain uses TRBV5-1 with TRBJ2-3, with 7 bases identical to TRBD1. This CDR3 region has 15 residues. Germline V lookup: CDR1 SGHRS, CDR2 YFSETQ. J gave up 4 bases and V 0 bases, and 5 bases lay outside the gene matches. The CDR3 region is CASSLVARGSDTQYF. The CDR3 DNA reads TGCGCCAGCAGCTTGGTAGCCAGGGGGTCAGATACGCAGTATTTT.

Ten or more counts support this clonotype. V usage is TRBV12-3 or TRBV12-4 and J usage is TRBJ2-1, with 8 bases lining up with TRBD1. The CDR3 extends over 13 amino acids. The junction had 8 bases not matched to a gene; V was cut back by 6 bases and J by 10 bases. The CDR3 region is CASSGQGSREQFF. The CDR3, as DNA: TGTGCCAGCAGCGGACAGGGTTCGAGGGAGCAGTTCTTC.

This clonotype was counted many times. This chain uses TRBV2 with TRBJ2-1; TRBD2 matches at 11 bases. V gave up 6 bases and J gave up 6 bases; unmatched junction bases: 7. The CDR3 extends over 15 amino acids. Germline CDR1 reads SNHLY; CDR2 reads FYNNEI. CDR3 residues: CASSPSGGSFNEQFF. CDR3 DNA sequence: TGTGCCAGCAGCCCTAGCGGGGGGTCTTTCAATGAGCAGTTCTTC.

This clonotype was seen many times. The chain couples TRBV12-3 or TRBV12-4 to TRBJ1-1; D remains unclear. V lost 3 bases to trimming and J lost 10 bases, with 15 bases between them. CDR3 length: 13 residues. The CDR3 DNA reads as TGTGCCAGCAGTTTTTCGGCAGGTTATACAGCTTTCTTT. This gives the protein CASSFSAGYTAFF.

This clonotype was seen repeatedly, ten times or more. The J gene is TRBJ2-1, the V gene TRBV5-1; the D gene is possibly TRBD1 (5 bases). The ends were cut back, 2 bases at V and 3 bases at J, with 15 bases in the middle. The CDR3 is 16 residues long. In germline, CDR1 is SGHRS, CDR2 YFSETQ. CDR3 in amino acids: CASSFQGLSDYNEQFF. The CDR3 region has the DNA TGCGCCAGCAGCTTCCAGGGCCTGTCGGACTACAATGAGCAGTTCTTC.

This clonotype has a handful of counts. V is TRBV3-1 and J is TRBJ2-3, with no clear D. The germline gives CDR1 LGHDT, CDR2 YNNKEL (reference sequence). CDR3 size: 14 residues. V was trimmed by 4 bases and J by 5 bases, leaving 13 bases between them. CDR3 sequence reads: CASSRIGRLDTQYF. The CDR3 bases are TGTGCCAGCAGCCGAATCGGACGCCTAGATACGCAGTATTTT.